Shown below are 31 T cell receptor beta chains from a single sample sequenced in a study of T-cell reconstitution after alpha-beta-depleted transplantation in children. It was with unique molecular identifiers that the TCRbeta library was prepared. A single record per CDR3 protein comes from TCRdb applying MiXCR to the PCR reads. The data contain around 230,000 distinct CDR3 sequences, approximately 17% of them singletons. The sample consisted of PBMCs, mostly from graft donor cells, taken 360 days after TCRalphabeta/CD19-depleted stem cell transplant. The receptors were sampled from a male patient aged 2 to 10 who had a stem cell transplant for acute lymphoblastic leukemia, so the T cells may come from the graft donor.

The V gene is TRBV7-2, the J gene TRBJ1-5, with D possibly matching TRBD1 (6 bases). This CDR3 has 15 residues. Per germline, CDR1 SGHTA and CDR2 FQGNSA. V lost 1 base, J lost 4 bases, and 11 bases lay in between. CDR3 sequence reads: CASSLGGTSNQPQHF. DNA for the CDR3: TGTGCCAGCAGCTTAGGTGGGACATCGAATCAGCCCCAGCATTTT.

This clonotype was seen at least ten times. The chain carries TRBV10-3 and TRBJ2-1; 7 bases are shared with TRBD1. Germline values: CDR1 ENHRY, CDR2 SYGVKD. The CDR3 is made up of 15 amino acids. The ends lost 3 bases at V and 5 bases at J; junction bases unmatched: 7. CDR3 bases: TGTGCCATCAGTGATAGGGGGCGAACGCACAATGAGCAGTTCTTC. Amino acid sequence: CAISDRGRTHNEQFF.

There are a few counts of this clonotype. This CDR3 is CAWSVFGGAYEQYF. The CDR3 nucleotides read TGTGCCTGGAGTGTATTCGGGGGGGCCTACGAGCAGTACTTC. The chain joins TRBV30 to TRBJ2-7; 8 nucleotides agree with TRBD2. CDR3 length: 14 residues. Germline loops: CDR1 GTSNPN, CDR2 SVGIG (reference sequence). Trimming took 0 bases from V and 2 from J; bases not matched to a gene: 3.

V is TRBV6-2 or TRBV6-3 and J is TRBJ2-7; 9 positions agree with TRBD2. The CDR3 is made up of 17 amino acids. In germline, CDR1 is MNHEY, CDR2 SVGEGT. J was trimmed by 0 bases and V by 2 bases; bases with no gene match: 8. The CDR3 nucleotides are TGTGCCAGCAGTTACGAACTAGCGGGTGGGAGCTCCTACGAGCAGTACTTC. Amino acid sequence: CASSYELAGGSSYEQYF.

This clonotype was found a few times. This rearrangement joins TRBV5-1 to TRBJ2-2; 11 positions agree with TRBD1. Germline V gene lookup returns CDR1 SGHRS and CDR2 YFSETQ. CDR3 size: 16 residues. V lost 2 bases to trimming and J lost 9 bases; unmatched junction nucleotides: 9. CDR3 residues: CASSFAGTGGIRELFF. In DNA, the CDR3 is TGCGCCAGCAGCTTTGCCGGGACAGGGGGAATCCGGGAGCTGTTTTTT.

V and J are TRBV14 and TRBJ2-2; the D gene is possibly TRBD1 (6 bases). V was cut by 1 base and J by 1 base, with 7 bases left in between. Germline assignment: CDR1 SGHDN and CDR2 FVKESK. This CDR3 spans 15 amino acids. DNA of the CDR3: TGTGCCAGCAGCCAAGTACAGGGGAACACCGGGGAGCTGTTTTTT. The encoded protein is CASSQVQGNTGELFF.

In its sample, this clonotype was seen a few times. V usage is TRBV7-2 and J usage is TRBJ2-5, with TRBD1 as a possible D gene (6 bases). Germline CDR1 and CDR2: SGHTA and FQGNSA. This CDR3 has 15 residues. The V and J ends lost 4 bases and 0 bases respectively, with 12 bases between them. The CDR3 region is CASSSPQGNQETQYF. The CDR3 nucleotides read TGTGCCAGCAGCTCCCCCCAGGGGAACCAAGAGACCCAGTACTTC. The full variable domain, rest sourced from reference TRBV7-2 and TRBJ2-5, is GAGVSQSPSNKVTEKGKDVELRCDPISGHTALYWYRQSLGQGLEFLIYFQGNSAPDKSGLPSDRFSAERTGGSVSTLTIQRTQQEDSAVYLCASSSPQGNQETQYFGPGTRLLVL.

The chain links TRBV6-1 to TRBJ2-1; the match to TRBD1 covers 10 bases. V trimming: 6 bases; J trimming: 6 bases; junction bases outside the gene matches: 11. The CDR3 spans 16 residues. CDR1 is MNHNS, CDR2 SASEGT, per germline. Here the CDR3 DNA reads TGTGCCAGCAGAGATCCCGGGACAGGGGCGGGCAATGAGCAGTTCTTC. This translates into CASRDPGTGAGNEQFF.

V usage is TRBV12-3 or TRBV12-4 and J usage is TRBJ2-1; no definite D call. The length of the CDR3 is 17 residues. Trimming left V 6 bases short and J 3 bases short, with 21 bases between. The CDR3, as DNA: TGTGCCAGCAGCCCCGGCTCGACGCCGACCGTCTACAATGAGCAGTTCTTC. This gives the protein CASSPGSTPTVYNEQFF.

This sequence joins TRBV7-3 and TRBJ2-1; no definite D call. Germline CDR1 SGHTA, CDR2 FQGTGA. The CDR3 consists of 13 residues. V shed 0 bases and J shed 6 bases, with 6 bases lying between them. The CDR3 is CASSLTRLNEQFF. Here the CDR3 DNA reads TGTGCCAGCAGCTTAACGCGTCTCAATGAGCAGTTCTTC.

This CDR3 reads CATSRAGTTYNEQFF. The DNA for the CDR3 is TGTGCCACCAGCAGAGCCGGGACTACCTACAATGAGCAGTTCTTC. The gene calls are TRBV15 and TRBJ2-1; TRBD2 agrees at 7 bases. Germline lookup yields CDR1 LNHNV and CDR2 YYDKDF (reference sequence). V gave up 1 base and J gave up 2 bases; unmatched junction bases: 2. The CDR3 has 15 residues. The full variable domain, rest sourced from reference TRBV15 and TRBJ2-1, is DAMVIQNPRYQVTQFGKPVTLSCSQTLNHNVMYWYQQKSSQAPKLLFHYYDKDFNNEADTPDNFQSRRPNTSFCFLDIRSPGLGDTAMYLCATSRAGTTYNEQFFGPGTRLTVL.

The chain links TRBV29-1 to TRBJ2-1, with 10 bases matching TRBD2. CDR3 length: 13 residues. Losses at the gene ends were 7 bases for V and 7 bases for J; bases not matched to a gene: 7. CDR1 is SQVTM and CDR2 is ANQGSEA in the germline V gene. The CDR3 loop is CSGRGLAINEQFF. As DNA, the CDR3 is TGCAGCGGAAGGGGACTAGCGATTAATGAGCAGTTCTTC.

The chain recombines TRBV18 with TRBJ2-1, with 7 bases lining up with TRBD2. Germline CDR1 reads KGHSH; CDR2 reads LQKENI. The CDR3 extends over 15 amino acids. V lost 2 bases and J lost 5; bases outside the gene matches: 6. CDR3 region: CASSPTGGGNNEQFF. The CDR3 DNA follows: TGTGCCAGCTCACCAACGGGGGGTGGCAACAATGAGCAGTTCTTC.

This clonotype has just a few counts. V usage is TRBV10-3 and J usage is TRBJ2-7, with 9 bases that match TRBD2. The V gene end was trimmed by 8 bases and the J gene end by 2 bases; junction bases not matched to a gene: 10. Germline V gene data show CDR1 as ENHRY and CDR2 as SYGVKD. The CDR3 sequence is 15 residues long. This CDR3 is CAILASGTTPYEQYF. Here the CDR3 DNA reads TGTGCCATCTTGGCTAGCGGGACGACCCCCTACGAGCAGTACTTC.

In its sample, this clonotype was seen a few times. Written as DNA, the CDR3 is TGCAGTGCTAGAGATCCCATCCAGGGGAACGAGCAGTACTTC. As protein: CSARDPIQGNEQYF. The chain recombines TRBV20-1 with TRBJ2-7; D is possibly TRBD1 (6 bases). Germline CDR1 is DFQATT and CDR2 is SNEGSKA (reference sequence). The CDR3 has 14 residues. V was clipped by 0 bases and J by 5 bases, with 14 bases between them.

The V call is TRBV20-1, the J call TRBJ1-2; D remains ambiguous. The V end was cut by 7 bases, the J end by 4 bases, with 13 bases between. The CDR3 contains 12 residues. Germline V gene data show CDR1 as DFQATT and CDR2 as SNEGSKA (reference sequence). The CDR3 sequence: CSGREGIYGYTF. Here the CDR3 DNA reads TGCAGTGGTAGGGAGGGAATCTATGGCTACACCTTC.

This chain connects TRBV3-1 to TRBJ1-5; D not resolved. Trimming removed 6 bases from V and 1 base from J, with 7 bases in between. CDR3 length equals 13 residues. Germline values: CDR1 LGHDT, CDR2 YNNKEL (reference sequence). The CDR3 sequence: CASSYNSNQPQHF. CDR3 nucleotides: TGTGCCAGCAGTTATAACAGCAATCAGCCCCAGCATTTT. Full variable domain (remainder filled in from reference TRBV3-1 and TRBJ1-5): DTAVSQTPKYLVTQMGNDKSIKCEQNLGHDTMYWYKQDSKKFLKIMFSYNNKELIINETVPNRFSPKSPDKAHLNLHINSLELGDSAVYFCASSYNSNQPQHFGDGTRLSIL.

The CDR3 protein is CSVVKVLNTEAFF. The DNA for the CDR3 is TGCAGCGTTGTCAAGGTTTTGAACACTGAAGCTTTCTTT. The chain joins TRBV29-1 to TRBJ1-1, with unresolved D. The V end was cut by 4 bases, the J end by 0 bases, with 9 bases between. Germline lookup yields CDR1 SQVTM and CDR2 ANQGSEA. CDR3 length: 13 amino acids.

This clonotype has more than one count but fewer than ten. At one of its ends the junction is not consistent with the germline gene, which may arise from a read error. The gene calls are TRBV7-9 and TRBJ2-6, with D possibly being TRBD1 or TRBD2 (5 bases each). There are 15 residues in the CDR3. Germline V gives CDR1 SEHNR, CDR2 FQNEAQ (reference sequence). The DNA of the CDR3 is TGTGCCAGTACGAGGGGAAGTTCTGGGGCCAACGTCCTGTCTTTC. This codes for CASTRGSSGANVLSF.

This sequence joins TRBV12-3 or TRBV12-4 and TRBJ2-4, with D perhaps TRBD1 (6 bases). The CDR3 covers 13 residues. Between the trimmed V and J ends, which lost 5 bases and 9 bases, there was a span of 14 bases. The CDR3 region has the DNA TGTGCCAGCAGTCGAACGGACAGATCCATTCAGTACTTC. It yields the protein CASSRTDRSIQYF.

This clonotype came up many times. This chain uses TRBV27 with TRBJ1-3, with D unclear. CDR3 length equals 15 residues. Germline CDR1 MNHEY, CDR2 SMNVEV (reference sequence). Trimming left V 3 bases short and J 1 base short, with 10 bases between. The CDR3 loop is CASSFIQESGNTIYF. CDR3 coding DNA: TGTGCCAGCAGTTTCATTCAGGAATCTGGAAACACCATATATTTT.

The V call is TRBV29-1, the J call TRBJ1-1; TRBD1 aligns across 9 bases. The J segment lost 1 base and the V segment lost 7 bases, leaving 13 bases of the junction unmatched. Germline CDR1 is SQVTM and CDR2 is ANQGSEA. The CDR3 extends over 16 amino acids. The CDR3 region is CSETVLQGAQNTEAFF. CDR3 bases: TGCAGCGAGACAGTACTACAGGGGGCTCAGAACACTGAAGCTTTCTTT.

The chain couples TRBV24-1 to TRBJ2-3, with 7 positions matching TRBD1. The CDR3 spans 16 residues. Looked up from germline, CDR1 is KGHDR and CDR2 is SFDVKD. Trimming removed 3 bases from V and 8 bases from J; junction bases left unmatched: 13. The CDR3: CATSDPDRVTDRTQYF. The CDR3 bases are TGTGCCACCAGTGATCCAGACAGGGTCACAGATCGTACGCAGTATTTT.

The chain has TRBV7-8 and TRBJ1-5, with TRBD1 identical over 7 bases. Trimming cost V 1 base and J 6 bases; bases outside gene matches: 9. The CDR3 runs to 16 residues. Germline CDR1 SGHVS, CDR2 FQNEAQ. This CDR3 is CASSLVPTGEIQPQHF. DNA of the CDR3: TGTGCCAGCAGCTTAGTCCCTACAGGGGAGATTCAGCCCCAGCATTTT. Using reference TRBV7-8 and TRBJ1-5 for the parts outside the CDR3, the full variable domain is GAGVSQSPRYKVAKRGQDVALRCDPISGHVSLFWYQQALGQGPEFLTYFQNEAQLDKSGLPSDRFFAERPEGSVSTLKIQRTQQEDSAVYLCASSLVPTGEIQPQHFGDGTRLSIL.

The chain employs TRBV4-3 and TRBJ2-3; D ambiguous. Germline CDR1 and CDR2: LGHNA and YSLEER. V was pared by 0 bases and J by 4 bases, with 8 bases between. This CDR3 is 14 amino acids long. CDR3 sequence (DNA): TGCGCCAGCAGCCAAGAGGGGTTGGCAGATACGCAGTATTTT. Translating it yields CASSQEGLADTQYF.

This chain joins TRBV12-3 or TRBV12-4 and TRBJ1-2; unclear D gene. The CDR3 runs 13 residues. V lost 2 bases and J 4 bases, leaving 8 bases between the germline ends. CDR3 bases: TGTGCCAGCAGTTTATTGTCAAGCTATGGCTACACCTTC. Protein sequence: CASSLLSSYGYTF.

The J gene is TRBJ2-7, the V gene TRBV20-1; 8 bases map to TRBD2. Germline CDR1 is DFQATT and CDR2 is SNEGSKA (reference sequence). The V segment lost 5 bases and the J segment 2 bases; nucleotides outside the gene matches: 8. The CDR3 contains 14 residues. CDR3 residues: CSAGESGGPYEQYF. DNA for the CDR3: TGCAGTGCTGGCGAGAGCGGGGGTCCCTACGAGCAGTACTTC.

This clonotype showed up just a few times. This chain connects TRBV4-3 to TRBJ2-3, with 7 bases lining up with TRBD2. V trimming: 1 base; J trimming: 2 bases; junction bases outside the gene matches: 6. CDR1 is LGHNA and CDR2 is YSLEER in the germline V gene. The CDR3 has 16 residues. CDR3: CASSQVPSGVTDTQYF. The CDR3 DNA reads TGCGCCAGCAGCCAAGTGCCTAGCGGAGTCACAGATACGCAGTATTTT.

This clonotype was found a few times. The CDR3 coding sequence is TGCGCCAGCAGCTTCAACTCCCCCTACGAGCAGTACTTC. This codes for CASSFNSPYEQYF. The chain uses TRBV5-1 and TRBJ2-7; no definite D call. This CDR3 has 13 amino acids. From germline, CDR1 is SGHRS and CDR2 YFSETQ. V was trimmed by 2 bases and J by 2 bases, leaving 8 bases between them. Based on the CDR3 plus reference TRBV5-1 and TRBJ2-7, the full variable domain is KAGVTQTPRYLIKTRGQQVTLSCSPISGHRSVSWYQQTPGQGLQFLFEYFSETQRNKGNFPGRFSGRQFSNSRSEMNVSTLELGDSALYLCASSFNSPYEQYFGPGTRLTVT.

This rearrangement joins TRBV7-9 to TRBJ1-5, with TRBD1 identical over 10 bases. This CDR3 spans 16 amino acids. J lost 9 bases, V lost 1 base, and 9 bases had no gene match. Germline CDR1 is SEHNR and CDR2 is FQNEAQ (reference sequence). CDR3 region: CASSLVGTGAGLPQHF. The DNA of the CDR3 is TGTGCCAGCAGCTTAGTTGGGACAGGGGCAGGGTTGCCCCAGCATTTT.

This clonotype was seen a handful of times. The CDR3 DNA follows: TGTGCCAGCAGCTTTAAGGGTGAAGCCAAAAACATTCAGTACTTC. This sequence encodes CASSFKGEAKNIQYF. V gene TRBV11-2 combines with J gene TRBJ2-4, with D unclear. The V gene's germline CDR1 is SGHAT and CDR2 FQNNGV. The CDR3 totals 15 residues. Trimming shortened V by 3 bases and J by 0 bases, and 9 bases separated the two germline ends.